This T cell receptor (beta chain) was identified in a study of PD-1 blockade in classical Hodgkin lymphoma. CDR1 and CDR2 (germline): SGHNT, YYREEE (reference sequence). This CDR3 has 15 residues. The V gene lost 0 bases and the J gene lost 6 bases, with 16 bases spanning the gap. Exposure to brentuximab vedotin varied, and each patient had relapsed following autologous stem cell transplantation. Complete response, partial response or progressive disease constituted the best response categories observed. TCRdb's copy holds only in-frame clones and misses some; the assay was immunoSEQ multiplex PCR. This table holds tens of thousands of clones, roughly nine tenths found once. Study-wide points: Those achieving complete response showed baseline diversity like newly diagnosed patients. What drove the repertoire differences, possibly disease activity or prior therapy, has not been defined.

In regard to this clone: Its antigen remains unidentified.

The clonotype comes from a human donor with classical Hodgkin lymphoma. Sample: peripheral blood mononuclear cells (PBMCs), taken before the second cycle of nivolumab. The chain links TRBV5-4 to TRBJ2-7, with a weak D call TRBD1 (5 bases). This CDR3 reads CASSLAGQGMVEQYF. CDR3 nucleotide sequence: TGTGCCAGCAGCTTGGCGGGCCAGGGTATGGTCGAGCAGTACTTC. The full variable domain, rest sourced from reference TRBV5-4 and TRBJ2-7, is ETGVTQSPTHLIKTRGQQVTLRCSSQSGHNTVSWYQQALGQGPQFIFQYYREEENGRGNFPPRFSGLQFPNYSSELNVNALELDDSALYLCASSLAGQGMVEQYFGPGTRLTVT.